This is a list of T cell receptor beta chains from one sample in a study of blood T cell repertoires in COVID-19. This table comes from immunoSEQ multiplex PCR, and its TCRdb copy is limited to in-frame clones, with some not included. The sample lists over 85,000 clones, approximately 84% seen once, with roughly 4.1% in the top ten. Sequenced input: peripheral blood. These receptors were collected from a human donor in a cohort sampled during active COVID-19. CDR3s include the opening cysteine and the closing phenylalanine or tryptophan. D genes are given only for firm matches. Clone size is shown for a subset of rows, as once, few, many or a class of expanded clone.

v_call	clone_size	d_call	j_call	cdr3_nt	cdr3_aa
TRBV7-2	NA	TRBD2	TRBJ2-2	TGTGCCAGCAGCTTAGGACCAGCGGGGTCGACCGGGGAGCTGTTTTTT	CASSLGPAGSTGELFF
TRBV6-2/TRBV6-3	NA	NA	TRBJ2-2	TGTGCCAGCAGTTACACGGGGGATAACACCGGGGAGCTGTTTTTT	CASSYTGDNTGELFF
TRBV6-6	NA	TRBD1	TRBJ2-2	TGTGCCAGCAGTTACGGGCAGGGGGCGTCCGGGGAGCTGTTTTTT	CASSYGQGASGELFF
TRBV20-1	NA	NA	TRBJ2-7	TGCAGTGTGGTCGGCTCCTACGAGCAGTACTTC	CSVVGSYEQYF
TRBV2	NA	TRBD1	TRBJ1-2	TGTGCCAGCACCTTAGAGGGGGCGGAGGGCTACACCTTC	CASTLEGAEGYTF
TRBV6-5	NA	NA	TRBJ1-4	TGTGCCAGCAGTTACGGTCTAGTTGCAACTAATGAAAAACTGTTTTTT	CASSYGLVATNEKLFF
TRBV10-3	NA	TRBD1	TRBJ1-2	TGTGCCATCAGTGCTCGGGACAGGGGGCGGGATGGCTACACCTTC	CAISARDRGRDGYTF
TRBV4-3	NA	NA	TRBJ2-3	TGCGCCAGCAGCCTGGGGGCGGGGGGCACAGATACGCAGTATTTT	CASSLGAGGTDTQYF
TRBV5-6	once	NA	TRBJ2-2	TGTGCCAGCAGCTCGACAAACACCGGGGAGCTGTTTTTT	CASSSTNTGELFF
TRBV6-6	NA	NA	TRBJ1-2	TGTGCCAGCAGATTCGAGAATAACTATGGCTACACCTTC	CASRFENNYGYTF
TRBV7-9	NA	NA	TRBJ2-3	TGTGCCTGGGGACTCTACACAGATACGCAGTATTTT	CAWGLYTDTQYF
TRBV28	many	TRBD1	TRBJ1-2	TGTGCCAGCAGTTTGTTACAGGGGTGGTACTATGGCTACACCTTC	CASSLLQGWYYGYTF
TRBV5-1	NA	TRBD1	TRBJ2-2	TGCGCCAGCAGCTCGAGGACAGGGGGCGGTCGGTTTTTT	CASSSRTGGGRFF
TRBV5-4	NA	TRBD1	TRBJ2-7	TGTGCCAGCAACTTGGGACAGGGTTGGGAGCAGTACTTC	CASNLGQGWEQYF
TRBV11-2	NA	NA	TRBJ1-5	TGTGCCAGCAGCTTAGGTCACAGGAATAAAGAGCCCCAGCATTTT	CASSLGHRNKEPQHF
TRBV30	NA	TRBD1	TRBJ2-1	TGTGCCTGGAGCCGGCCCCGGGACAGGGGGCCCCTGGTAGAGCAGTTCTTC	CAWSRPRDRGPLVEQFF
TRBV11-3	NA	TRBD1	TRBJ2-2	TGTGCCAGCAGAGCTACACAGGGGGAAAACGGGGAGCTGTTTTTT	CASRATQGENGELFF
TRBV2	once	TRBD1	TRBJ1-2	TGTGCCAGCAGTGAAGCGCGCGGGACAGGGGGGGCTTCTAACTATGGCTACACCTTC	CASSEARGTGGASNYGYTF
TRBV6-2/TRBV6-3	NA	TRBD1	TRBJ1-6	TGTGCCAGCAGTTACCCCGGGACAGGGGACGATTCACCCCTCCACTTT	CASSYPGTGDDSPLHF
TRBV28	NA	TRBD2	TRBJ2-5	TGTGCCAGCAGCCTGGGGACTAGCAGGACAGAGACCCAGTACTTC	CASSLGTSRTETQYF
TRBV6-6	NA	TRBD1	TRBJ1-1	TGTGCCAGCGCACTATTCGGGACAGGGGGCTTTGAAGCTTTCTTT	CASALFGTGGFEAFF
TRBV7-8	NA	TRBD2	TRBJ2-7	TGTGCCAGCAGCTTACTGCGGGGGGGGTCCTACGAGCAGTACTTC	CASSLLRGGSYEQYF
TRBV5-6	NA	NA	TRBJ2-7	TGTGCCAGCAGCTTGGTCTTTCAGGGGTACGAGCAGTACTTC	CASSLVFQGYEQYF
TRBV6-5	NA	TRBD2	TRBJ2-2	TGTGCCAGCATCCAGCGGGGGGACCACACCGGGGAGCTGTTTTTT	CASIQRGDHTGELFF
TRBV6-5	NA	NA	TRBJ1-2	TGTGCCAGCATCCTGACAGGCTACTATGGCTACACCTTC	CASILTGYYGYTF
TRBV12-3/TRBV12-4	NA	NA	TRBJ2-3	TGTGCCAGCGGCAGGGGTTCAGCTACGCAGTATTTT	CASGRGSATQYF
TRBV6-2/TRBV6-3	NA	NA	TRBJ1-1	TGTGCCAGCAGTTGGGCCGGGGTGACTGAAGCTTTCTTT	CASSWAGVTEAFF
TRBV28	NA	TRBD2	TRBJ2-5	TGTGCCAGCAGTGGACTAGCGGTGATCCAAGAGACCCAGTACTTC	CASSGLAVIQETQYF
TRBV19	NA	NA	TRBJ1-2	TGTGCCCATGGCGGTTCCTATGGCTACACCTTC	CAHGGSYGYTF
TRBV18	NA	TRBD1	TRBJ2-2	TGTGCCAGCTCATCAAATATACAGGGGGCTATCACCGGGGAGCTGTTTTTT	CASSSNIQGAITGELFF
TRBV5-1	NA	NA	TRBJ1-1	TGCGCCAGCAGCATGACAGCGAACACTGAAGCTTTCTTT	CASSMTANTEAFF
TRBV5-1	NA	TRBD1	TRBJ2-3	TGCGCCAGCAGCCTAGTGACAGGGGTACCAGATACGCAGTATTTT	CASSLVTGVPDTQYF
TRBV5-4	once	NA	TRBJ2-3	TGTGCCAGCAGTAATAGCGGTAGCACAGATACGCAGTATTTT	CASSNSGSTDTQYF
TRBV7-2	NA	NA	TRBJ1-3	TGTGCCAGCAGCCTCAGAATGGGAAAACAGGGTACTGGAAACACCATATATTTT	CASSLRMGKQGTGNTIYF
TRBV7-2	NA	NA	TRBJ2-3	TGTGCCAGCAGCTCGGACTGGACAGATACGCAGTATTTT	CASSSDWTDTQYF
TRBV6-5	NA	TRBD1	TRBJ1-6	TGTGCCAGCAGCCCAGGACAGGAAAATTCACCCCTCCACTTT	CASSPGQENSPLHF
TRBV7-2	NA	TRBD1	TRBJ2-5	TGTGCCAGCAGGCGACAGGGGGGGCAAGAGACCCAGTACTTC	CASRRQGGQETQYF
TRBV4-3	NA	TRBD1	TRBJ1-2	TGCGCCAGCAGCCAAATGACAGGGACCTATGGCTACACCTTC	CASSQMTGTYGYTF
TRBV4-2	NA	NA	TRBJ1-2	TGTGCCAGCAGCCAAGCGCTAGGGGGTGATAACTATGGCTACACCTTC	CASSQALGGDNYGYTF
TRBV5-1	NA	TRBD1	TRBJ2-7	TGCGCCAGCAGCGCGACAGGGCTTCGCTCCTACGAGCAGTACTTC	CASSATGLRSYEQYF
TRBV9	NA	NA	TRBJ2-3	TGTGCCAGCAGAGGGGGAAGCACAGATACGCAGTATTTT	CASRGGSTDTQYF
TRBV19	NA	NA	TRBJ2-4	TGTGCCAGTAGATCGGACAGTCCCATTCAGTACTTC	CASRSDSPIQYF
TRBV18	NA	TRBD2	TRBJ2-7	TGTGCCAGCTCACCCGGACTAGCGGGTAAGGTGCTGGAGCAGTACTTC	CASSPGLAGKVLEQYF
TRBV18	NA	NA	TRBJ1-6	TGTGCCAGCTCAGCCCAATGGCGACAGAGCTCCTATAATTCACCCCTCCACTTT	CASSAQWRQSSYNSPLHF
TRBV9	NA	TRBD1	TRBJ1-2	TGTGCCAGCAGCCCCCAGGGGGGGACAGGGTATGGTGGCTACACCTTC	CASSPQGGTGYGGYTF